The clone carrying this T cell receptor (beta chain) has a handful of counts. The sample is drawn from a study of blood T cell repertoires in COVID-19. Study details: Italy, Spain and the United States were the sources of the convalescent and acute COVID-19 samples. The analysed material was cDNA or gDNA that came from T cells, B-cell-depleted T cells, or PBMCs.

Authors' processing steps: The authors estimated nucleated cell counts from reference gene primer amplification. Assay used: immunoSEQ multiplex PCR; TCRdb lists only in-frame clones, some missing. V, J and clone size were drawn from that table, and D and trimming were deduced from the DNA. The profile shows approximately 90,000 clones, more than 75% of them singletons. The germline V gene has CDR1 MNHEY and CDR2 SVGAGI. V lost 2 bases and J lost 4, with 11 bases in between. This CDR3 has 14 amino acids. The chain uses TRBV6-5 and TRBJ1-1; D remains unclear. Source material: peripheral blood. The TCR comes from a human donor with acute or convalescent COVID-19. The donor label of this sample is uncertain. The CDR3 loop is CASSYHYERTEAFF. DNA for the CDR3: TGTGCCAGCAGTTACCACTACGAACGCACTGAAGCTTTCTTT.